This T cell receptor (beta chain) was found in a study of identical twins. Study results and limitations: Modelling underestimated the level of out-of-frame TCR alpha sharing observed in monozygotic twins. For out-of-frame beta sequences, excess twin sharing was weaker.

This clonotype was seen a handful of times. As yet, its antigen is unknown. cDNA carried unique molecular identifiers, and a universal primer site was added by template switching. TCRdb used MiXCR to reprocess the 5' RACE reads, holding one entry per CDR3 protein. The sample holds approximately 1.8 million distinct CDR3 sequences, about 32% seen once. The TCR sequence derives from a newborn girl in good health. The specimen was cord blood.

CDR3 DNA sequence: TGTGCCAGCAGAGGTGAAGTGGGAGGCAGGAAGAACACTGAAGCTTTCTTT. Encoded protein: CASRGEVGGRKNTEAFF. The chain links TRBV21-1 to TRBJ1-1. TRBV21-1 is a pseudogene segment. The CDR3 has 17 residues.